This T cell receptor (beta chain) was captured in a study of regulatory T cells in long-lasting Graves disease. Time point denoted: persistent/refractory GD, antithyroid drugs over 5 years with positive TRAb. From PBMCs, RNA was extracted and then used to make the TCR library. It was by American Thyroid Association guidelines that Graves' disease was diagnosed. This clonotype has only a few counts. With iRepertoire HTBI primers and Arm-PCR of CDR3 regions, TCR beta libraries were built. TCRdb re-analysed the multiplex PCR reads in MiXCR, keeping a single row per CDR3 protein. Counted here are about 660,000 distinct CDR3 sequences, around 32% occurring once; the ten biggest clones make up roughly 46%. The sample here was peripheral blood mononuclear cells (PBMCs), taken when the disease was refractory, from a patient treated with antithyroid drugs. The receptor was derived from a female donor with Graves disease.

The CDR3 region is CASSKRQGAAPEAFF. The CDR3 DNA sequence: TGTGCCAGCAGTAAAAGACAGGGGGCGGCCCCTGAAGCTTTCTTT. V is TRBV12-3 or TRBV12-4 and J is TRBJ1-1; TRBD1 matches at 10 bases. V lost 5 bases and J lost 6; bases outside the gene matches: 9. This CDR3 contains 15 residues.